These 28 T cell receptor beta chains came from one sample sequenced in a study of cytomegalovirus exposure and HLA in healthy donors. A multiplex PCR was run with 60 Vbeta primers and 13 Jbeta primers. Assay: immunoSEQ multiplex PCR; the TCRdb copy retains only in-frame clones and omits some. The repertoire has a few hundred thousand clones, about 82% of them found once; the top ten carry about 3.1%. What was sequenced was PBMCs. The receptor set was obtained from a young man in good health and CMV-seronegative.

The chain carries TRBV6-1 and TRBJ1-6; D possibly corresponds to TRBD1 (5 bases). The CDR3 runs to 12 residues. CDR1 and CDR2 from the germline V gene are MNHNS and SASEGT. Trimming pared 8 bases from V and 10 bases from J, leaving 12 bases between. In nucleotides, the CDR3 is TGTGCCAGCCTCTATCAGGGATCACCCCTCCACTTT. It translates to CASLYQGSPLHF.

The chain carries TRBV7-2 and TRBJ2-5; the match to TRBD2 covers 10 bases. J was trimmed by 7 bases and V by 6 bases; bases with no gene match: 8. CDR1 and CDR2 (germline): SGHTA, FQGNSA. The CDR3 runs to 14 residues. The CDR3 loop is CASRASGGEVTQYF. The CDR3 nucleotides are TGTGCCAGCAGGGCTAGCGGGGGAGAAGTGACCCAGTACTTC.

This chain links TRBV13 with TRBJ2-1; D is possibly TRBD1 (5 bases). V was cut by 4 bases and J by 7 bases, with 8 bases left in between. CDR1 PRHDT and CDR2 FYEKMQ come from the germline V gene (reference sequence). The CDR3 totals 12 residues. DNA for the CDR3: TGTGCCAGCAGCTACCAGGGAAATGAGCAGTTCTTC. This gives the protein CASSYQGNEQFF.

The rearrangement links TRBV5-6 to TRBJ1-1, with 10 positions matching TRBD1. The V gene end was trimmed by 0 bases and the J gene end by 7 bases; junction bases not matched to a gene: 3. The V gene's germline CDR1 is SGHDT and CDR2 YYEEEE. The CDR3 sequence is 14 residues long. In nucleotides, the CDR3 is TGTGCCAGCAGCTTGGGACAGGGGGCGATTGAAGCTTTCTTT. This translates into CASSLGQGAIEAFF. Variable domain in full (rest from reference TRBV5-6 and TRBJ1-1): DAGVTQSPTHLIKTRGQQVTLRCSPKSGHDTVSWYQQALGQGPQFIFQYYEEEERQRGNFPDRFSGHQFPNYSSELNVNALLLGDSALYLCASSLGQGAIEAFFGQGTRLTVV.

The chain uses TRBV7-9 and TRBJ1-2, with D possibly matching TRBD1 (5 bases). V lost 4 bases, J lost 2 bases, and 17 bases lay in between. The CDR3 is 16 residues long. Germline loops: CDR1 SEHNR, CDR2 FQNEAQ (reference sequence). The chain's CDR3 is CASSSPMDTGNYGYTF. The CDR3, as DNA: TGTGCCAGCAGCTCGCCTATGGACACTGGAAACTATGGCTACACCTTC.

This clone showed up just a few times. V is TRBV5-1 and J is TRBJ2-3; maybe TRBD1 (7 bases). V was clipped by 4 bases and J by 2 bases, with 17 bases between them. Germline loops: CDR1 SGHRS, CDR2 YFSETQ. The CDR3 is 16 amino acids. The CDR3 spells CASSPQGGPVTDTQYF. The CDR3 DNA is TGCGCCAGCAGCCCCCAGGGGGGACCAGTCACAGATACGCAGTATTTT.

The chain employs TRBV19 and TRBJ2-3, with D possibly TRBD1 on 5 matching bases. CDR3 size: 16 residues. Germline CDR1 LNHDA, CDR2 SQIVND (reference sequence). V gave up 7 bases and J gave up 1 base, with 18 bases separating them. In nucleotides, the CDR3 is TGTGCCAGTAACCCTCAGACAGCCAGTGGCACAGATACGCAGTATTTT. This translates into CASNPQTASGTDTQYF.

The chain recombines TRBV28 with TRBJ2-6, with D maybe TRBD1 (6 bases). The CDR3 is 15 amino acids. Germline values: CDR1 MDHEN, CDR2 SYDVKM. With 6 bases removed from V and 4 bases from J, the gap between germline ends came to 13 bases. DNA of the CDR3: TGTGCCAGCAGCGTATCAGGGGCAGGGGCCAACGTCCTGACTTTC. It encodes CASSVSGAGANVLTF. Full variable domain (rest looked up from reference TRBV28 and TRBJ2-6): DVKVTQSSRYLVKRTGEKVFLECVQDMDHENMFWYRQDPGLGLRLIYFSYDVKMKEKGDIPEGYSVSREKKERFSLILESASTNQTSMYLCASSVSGAGANVLTFGAGSRLTVL.

The gene calls are TRBV5-1 and TRBJ2-3; 15 bases are a match to TRBD2. Germline values: CDR1 SGHRS, CDR2 YFSETQ. V trimming: 3 bases; J trimming: 0 bases; junction bases outside the gene matches: 5. The CDR3 is 18 amino acids. The CDR3 here is CASSSGLAGGTSTDTQYF. CDR3 in DNA: TGCGCCAGCAGCTCGGGACTAGCGGGGGGAACTAGCACAGATACGCAGTATTTT.

The chain has TRBV18 and TRBJ1-1, with TRBD1 matching over 8 bases. Germline V gene lookup returns CDR1 KGHSH and CDR2 LQKENI. This CDR3 has 13 residues. After removal of 5 bases from V and 3 bases from J, the junction contained 2 bases not matched to a gene. CDR3 in amino acids: CASSKTGDTEAFF. In DNA form, the CDR3 reads TGTGCCAGCTCAAAGACAGGGGACACTGAAGCTTTCTTT.

The chain is built from TRBV9 and TRBJ2-1; 10 bases line up with TRBD1. CDR1 and CDR2 (germline): SGDLS, YYNGEE. Germline trimming cut 0 bases from V and 3 bases from J; bases unmatched to any gene: 0. The CDR3 is made up of 15 amino acids. The chain's CDR3 is CASSVGDRGYNEQFF. In nucleotides, the CDR3 is TGTGCCAGCAGCGTAGGGGACAGGGGCTACAATGAGCAGTTCTTC.

This chain joins TRBV6-5 and TRBJ2-7; 7 bases match TRBD2. J lost 6 bases, V lost 6 bases, and 14 bases had no gene match. The CDR3 loop spans 15 amino acids. Germline values: CDR1 MNHEY, CDR2 SVGAGI. CDR3 sequence reads: CASSSPSGPSGEQYF. As DNA, the CDR3 is TGTGCCAGCAGCTCCCCTAGCGGACCCTCGGGCGAGCAGTACTTC.

This clone was detected a few times. V usage is TRBV7-2 and J usage is TRBJ2-3; tentative D call: TRBD2 (5 bases). The V gene lost 1 base and the J gene lost 3 bases, with 11 bases spanning the gap. CDR1 and CDR2 from the germline V gene are SGHTA and FQGNSA. This CDR3 comprises 15 residues. The CDR3 spells CASSLEARETDTQYF. CDR3 sequence (DNA): TGTGCCAGCAGCTTAGAGGCCCGGGAAACAGATACGCAGTATTTT. Full variable domain (rest looked up from reference TRBV7-2 and TRBJ2-3): GAGVSQSPSNKVTEKGKDVELRCDPISGHTALYWYRQSLGQGLEFLIYFQGNSAPDKSGLPSDRFSAERTGGSVSTLTIQRTQQEDSAVYLCASSLEARETDTQYFGPGTRLTVL.

The V and J genes are TRBV9 and TRBJ2-3, with TRBD2 identical over 8 bases. This CDR3 spans 15 amino acids. Looked up from germline, CDR1 is SGDLS and CDR2 is YYNGEE. The J segment lost 4 bases and the V segment lost 4 bases, leaving 8 bases of the junction unmatched. The CDR3, as DNA: TGTGCCAGCAGCTCTGTGCGGGGGGTATCAGATACGCAGTATTTT. This translates into CASSSVRGVSDTQYF.

This clone was seen only a few times. The V call is TRBV5-6, the J call TRBJ2-2, with 8 bases lining up with TRBD1. The length of the CDR3 is 15 residues. Germline loops: CDR1 SGHDT, CDR2 YYEEEE. Trimming took 4 bases from V and 2 from J; bases not matched to a gene: 4. The CDR3 DNA is TGTGCCAGCAGCACGGGACAGGACAACACCGGGGAGCTGTTTTTT. Translating it yields CASSTGQDNTGELFF.

A single count supports this clone. The J gene is TRBJ1-2, the V gene TRBV21-1. TRBV21-1 represents a pseudogene. The CDR3 is 17 amino acids. The CDR3 region has the DNA TGTGCCAGCAGCCGCGAAGCCCGAAGAGAATATGGCTATGGCTACACCTTC. Translated, it gives CASSREARREYGYGYTF.

The chain couples TRBV6-5 to TRBJ2-2, with D perhaps matching TRBD1 (6 bases). The CDR3 sequence is 14 residues long. The germline gives CDR1 MNHEY, CDR2 SVGAGI. Between the trimmed V and J ends, which lost 5 bases and 6 bases, there was a span of 13 bases. The CDR3 nucleotides read TGTGCCAGCAGTCAATTACAGGGCGCCGGGGAGCTGTTTTTT. This sequence encodes CASSQLQGAGELFF.

The chain recombines TRBV28 with TRBJ1-1; tentative D call: TRBD1 (6 bases). With 9 bases removed from V and 11 bases from J, the gap between germline ends came to 13 bases. The CDR3 extends over 10 amino acids. Germline lookup yields CDR1 MDHEN and CDR2 SYDVKM. In DNA form, the CDR3 reads TGTGCCAGGGGGGCAGTATTCGCTTTCTTT. It codes for CARGAVFAFF.

V usage is TRBV5-1 and J usage is TRBJ2-7; 7 nucleotides line up with TRBD2. V shed 4 bases, J shed 2 bases, and the junction held 12 bases outside the gene matches. Germline CDR1 reads SGHRS; CDR2 reads YFSETQ. The CDR3 is 16 residues long. This CDR3 is CASSPGRGLAAYEQYF. CDR3 DNA sequence: TGCGCCAGCAGCCCGGGGAGGGGTTTGGCGGCCTACGAGCAGTACTTC.

The gene calls are TRBV9 and TRBJ2-3, with D perhaps TRBD1 (5 bases). CDR3 size: 14 residues. The germline V and J ends were trimmed by 0 bases and 4 bases, with 9 bases remaining between them. The germline V gene has CDR1 SGDLS and CDR2 YYNGEE. The DNA for the CDR3 is TGTGCCAGCAGCGTAGAAGGGGCGGCAGATACGCAGTATTTT. Protein product: CASSVEGAADTQYF. The full variable domain, completed using reference TRBV9 and TRBJ2-3, is DSGVTQTPKHLITATGQRVTLRCSPRSGDLSVYWYQQSLDQGLQFLIQYYNGEERAKGNILERFSAQQFPDLHSELNLSSLELGDSALYFCASSVEGAADTQYFGPGTRLTVL.

This clone was seen only once. This chain links TRBV10-3 with TRBJ1-6; TRBD1 matches 8 bases. Germline V gene data show CDR1 as ENHRY and CDR2 as SYGVKD. The CDR3 sequence is 14 residues long. V was pared by 5 bases and J by 7 bases, with 4 bases of the junction left unmatched. CDR3 in amino acids: CAISRTGLNSPLHF. The CDR3 bases are TGTGCCATCAGTCGGACAGGGCTGAATTCACCCCTCCACTTT.

The rearrangement joins TRBV5-1 to TRBJ1-3, with D maybe TRBD1 (5 bases). CDR1 SGHRS and CDR2 YFSETQ come from the germline V gene. The CDR3 sequence is 14 residues long. With 2 bases removed from V and 3 bases from J, the gap between germline ends came to 9 bases. This CDR3 reads CASSFPGDGNTIYF. CDR3 bases: TGCGCCAGCAGCTTTCCGGGGGATGGAAACACCATATATTTT.

The gene calls are TRBV2 and TRBJ1-1, with D possibly being TRBD1 (5 bases). Between the trimmed V and J ends, which lost 10 bases and 0 bases, there was a span of 21 bases. Germline-derived CDR1 and CDR2 are SNHLY and FYNNEI. This CDR3 is 16 amino acids long. CDR3 sequence (DNA): TGTGCCACCCTTTCGACAGTTGGTTTACTGAACACTGAAGCTTTCTTT. This sequence encodes CATLSTVGLLNTEAFF.

V is TRBV7-3 and J is TRBJ2-1, with 9 bases fitting TRBD2. The CDR3 runs to 16 residues. Germline V gives CDR1 SGHTA, CDR2 FQGTGA. Losses at the gene ends were 5 bases for V and 2 bases for J; bases not matched to a gene: 7. The CDR3 here is CASSPTSGLPYNEQFF. The CDR3 DNA reads TGTGCCAGCAGCCCGACTAGCGGTTTACCCTACAATGAGCAGTTCTTC.

In nucleotides, the CDR3 is TGCGCCAGCAGCCAAGGACAGGCCTACGAGCAGTACTTC. It translates to CASSQGQAYEQYF. The chain links TRBV5-1 to TRBJ2-7, with 7 bases aligning to TRBD1. V gave up 4 bases and J gave up 2 bases; unmatched junction bases: 3. Germline V CDR1 and CDR2: SGHRS, YFSETQ. This CDR3 region has 13 residues.

The V call is TRBV14, the J call TRBJ2-7; 12 bases line up with TRBD2. The V gene end was trimmed by 3 bases and the J gene end by 3 bases; junction bases not matched to a gene: 9. The CDR3 runs to 17 residues. CDR1 and CDR2 from the germline V gene are SGHDN and FVKESK. CDR3: CASSQGWRTSGDYEQYF. The CDR3 nucleotides read TGTGCCAGCAGCCAGGGCTGGAGGACTAGCGGGGACTACGAGCAGTACTTC. The entire variable domain, with the rest obtained from reference TRBV14 and TRBJ2-7, is as follows: EAGVTQFPSHSVIEKGQTVTLRCDPISGHDNLYWYRRVMGKEIKFLLHFVKESKQDESGMPNNRFLAERTGGTYSTLKVQPAELEDSGVYFCASSQGWRTSGDYEQYFGPGTRLTVT.

The chain combines TRBV7-9 with TRBJ2-3; the D gene is possibly TRBD1 (6 bases). V dropped 5 bases and J dropped 2 bases, with 17 bases sitting between them. Germline CDR1 SEHNR, CDR2 FQNEAQ (reference sequence). The CDR3 runs to 16 residues. CDR3 amino acids: CASSPSHRVTTDTQYF. The DNA for the CDR3 is TGTGCCAGCAGCCCATCCCACAGGGTTACCACAGATACGCAGTATTTT.

The rearrangement joins TRBV5-4 to TRBJ2-3, with D perhaps matching TRBD1 (6 bases). Trimming removed 4 bases at V and 1 base at J, with 13 bases between. Germline V gene data show CDR1 as SGHNT and CDR2 as YYREEE (reference sequence). CDR3 length: 15 amino acids. CDR3 sequence: CASSPARQGTDTQYF. The CDR3 bases are TGTGCCAGCAGCCCCGCCCGACAGGGCACAGATACGCAGTATTTT.